The rows below give T cell receptor beta chains drawn from one sample of a study of vaccination effects on CD4 cells after COVID-19. These receptors' antigens are unknown. The table came from immunoSEQ multiplex PCR; TCRdb's copy has only in-frame clones and leaves some out. This sample has roughly 25,000 clones, with 70% to 75% found just once. The sequenced sample was CD4+ T cells from PBMCs cultured with SARS-CoV-2 spike peptides, obtained before COVID-19 vaccination. The receptors derive from a human donor who received a COVID-19 vaccine. The CDR3 runs from the conserved cysteine through the conserved F or W. The D gene is left open where the match is weak. Rows give clone size only sometimes, using once, few, many, or a class for an expanded clone.

CDR3nt	CDR3aa	d_gene	j_gene	v_gene	abundance
TGCAGCGTTGAATGGCAGGGGGGTGTGCCTGAAGCTTTCTTT	CSVEWQGGVPEAFF	TRBD1	TRBJ1-1	TRBV29-1	NA
TGTGCCAGCAGTGACTCGTGGGGGACCACAGATACGCAGTATTTT	CASSDSWGTTDTQYF	NA	TRBJ2-3	TRBV6-4	NA
TGTGCCAGCAGCTTAGTTGGAGGCGGTGAAAAACTGTTTTTT	CASSLVGGGEKLFF	NA	TRBJ1-4	TRBV5-6	NA
TGTGCCAGCAGTTTATCTCCTGGACTAGCGGGAGTTAGCGAGCAGTACTTC	CASSLSPGLAGVSEQYF	TRBD2	TRBJ2-7	TRBV27	NA
TGTGCCACCAGCAGAGAGTCCCTCCAAACGATAGGACCCTACGAGCAGTACTTC	CATSRESLQTIGPYEQYF	NA	TRBJ2-7	TRBV15	few
TGTGCCAGCAGCTTGCAGGGACTAGAGCGAGAGACCCAGTACTTC	CASSLQGLERETQYF	TRBD2	TRBJ2-5	TRBV5-5	NA
TGTGCCAGCAGCCGACAGAGCCAAGAGACCCAGTACTTC	CASSRQSQETQYF	NA	TRBJ2-5	TRBV12-3/TRBV12-4	NA
TGTGCCAGCAGCTCATCAAGCGCCTACGAGCAGTACTTC	CASSSSSAYEQYF	NA	TRBJ2-7	TRBV3-1/TRBV3-2	once
TGCGCCAGCCGGCCCGGGGCTAGCGGAGACACCACCGGGGAGCTGTTTTTT	CASRPGASGDTTGELFF	TRBD2	TRBJ2-2	TRBV4-1	few
TGTGCCAGCAGTGACCTCCGGGTCTTGAACACTGAAGCTTTCTTT	CASSDLRVLNTEAFF	NA	TRBJ1-1	TRBV25-1	NA
TGTGCCAGCAGCGTTGGACTAGCGGAAAACACAGATACGCAGTATTTT	CASSVGLAENTDTQYF	TRBD2	TRBJ2-3	TRBV14	once
TGCGCCAGCAGCTTTGAAGAGACCCAGTACTTC	CASSFEETQYF	NA	TRBJ2-5	TRBV5-1	once
TGCGCCAGCAGCTTGGCTGCAGGGCGGTACGAGCAGTACTTC	CASSLAAGRYEQYF	NA	TRBJ2-7	TRBV5-1	NA
TGTGCCAGTAGTATGGGGGAAGGGTTTGCAAGCAATCAGCCCCAGCATTTT	CASSMGEGFASNQPQHF	NA	TRBJ1-5	TRBV19	NA
TGTGCCACCGAGGACAGGCCCCAAGAGACCCAGTACTTC	CATEDRPQETQYF	TRBD1	TRBJ2-5	TRBV24-1	few
TGCAGTGCTAGTGTACTAGCGGATACGCAGTATTTT	CSASVLADTQYF	TRBD2	TRBJ2-3	TRBV20-1	NA
TGTGCCAGCAGCTCGGGACCGGGGGTGGGAGGCTACACCTTC	CASSSGPGVGGYTF	NA	TRBJ1-2	TRBV7-8	few
TGTGCCAGCAGCCCGACTACTAGCGGGGGACGAAATGAGCAGTTCTTC	CASSPTTSGGRNEQFF	TRBD2	TRBJ2-1	TRBV3-1/TRBV3-2	NA
TGTGCCAGCTCACCAGACAGGGATACTGAAGCTTTCTTT	CASSPDRDTEAFF	TRBD1	TRBJ1-1	TRBV18	NA
TGTGCCAGCAGCCAAGGCCGACAGACAGCCTACGAGCAGTACTTC	CASSQGRQTAYEQYF	NA	TRBJ2-7	TRBV4-2	NA
TGTGCCAGTAACTCGGGCCAGGCTACTGGTTCACCCCTCCACTTT	CASNSGQATGSPLHF	NA	TRBJ1-6	TRBV19	NA
TGTGCCAGCAGTAAAGAACTAGCAGATACGCAGTATTTT	CASSKELADTQYF	NA	TRBJ2-3	TRBV2	few
TGTGCCAGCAGCTTAGTTACTTCCCTTCGGCTAGCGGGCGGAGATACGCAGTATTTT	CASSLVTSLRLAGGDTQYF	TRBD2	TRBJ2-3	TRBV7-6	once
TGCAGCGTTGAAGATTTCACAGGGCGCTCCTACAATGAGCAGTTCTTC	CSVEDFTGRSYNEQFF	NA	TRBJ2-1	TRBV29-1	NA
TGTGCCAGCAGCTCTCGACTAGCGGGAGGGAGAGATACGCAGTATTTT	CASSSRLAGGRDTQYF	TRBD2	TRBJ2-3	TRBV5-4	few
TGTGCCAGTAGAAAACAGGGGACTAACTATGGCTACACCTTC	CASRKQGTNYGYTF	TRBD1	TRBJ1-2	TRBV19	few
TGCGCCAGCAGCTACGAGGACGGAAACTATGGCTACACCTTC	CASSYEDGNYGYTF	NA	TRBJ1-2	TRBV5-1	NA
TGTGCCAGTAGTATCTCTGATGTCTGGGGCACTGAAGCTTTCTTT	CASSISDVWGTEAFF	NA	TRBJ1-1	TRBV19	NA
TGTGCCAGCAGTTACTCCGATTACGGAGGATATGAAGCTTTCTTT	CASSYSDYGGYEAFF	NA	TRBJ1-1	TRBV6-5	NA
TGTGCCAGCAGCTGGGCAGGGTTGATAGAGCAGTACTTC	CASSWAGLIEQYF	NA	TRBJ2-7	TRBV7-9	NA
TGTGCCAGCAGCGCCCGACTAGCTGAGCAGTTCTTC	CASSARLAEQFF	TRBD2	TRBJ2-1	TRBV5-4	NA
TGTGCCAGCGGCGGACAGCAGAAAGCTTCACCCCTCCACTTT	CASGGQQKASPLHF	NA	TRBJ1-6	TRBV2	once
TGTGCCAGCAGCTTGGGTTTGCGGGGGAACACAGATACGCAGTATTTT	CASSLGLRGNTDTQYF	TRBD2	TRBJ2-3	TRBV5-4	NA
TGTGCCACCAGAACAGGGAGCTATGGCTACACCTTC	CATRTGSYGYTF	NA	TRBJ1-2	TRBV24-1	NA
TGTGCCAGCAGTGAAGGGACCGTACTTTCTCCCCTCCACTTT	CASSEGTVLSPLHF	NA	TRBJ1-6	TRBV2	NA
TGTGCCAGCAGTAGTGGACAGACGTTCTATGGCTACACCTTC	CASSSGQTFYGYTF	NA	TRBJ1-2	TRBV6-5	NA
TGTGCCAGCAGTTCACACGACGGGAGGGATATGAGCTCCTACAATGAGCAGTTCTTC	CASSSHDGRDMSSYNEQFF	TRBD2	TRBJ2-1	TRBV13	few
TGTGCCAGCAGTCCTTTCCAGGGATCCTACGAGCAGTACTTC	CASSPFQGSYEQYF	NA	TRBJ2-7	TRBV6-5	NA
TGTGCCAGCAGCAGTTGGGGACAGGGTGATAGCAATCAGCCCCAGCATTTT	CASSSWGQGDSNQPQHF	NA	TRBJ1-5	TRBV21-1	NA
TGCGCCAGCAGCCATGGACTAGCGGATGAGCAGTTCTTC	CASSHGLADEQFF	TRBD2	TRBJ2-1	TRBV4-1	NA
TGTGCCAGCAGCAAAGGACTAGCGGGAGGGCCGGGCACCGGGGAGCTGTTTTTT	CASSKGLAGGPGTGELFF	TRBD2	TRBJ2-2	TRBV7-9	few
TGTGCCAGTAGTATAAGGGGCCGGGGTCGAATGGAAGCTTTCTTT	CASSIRGRGRMEAFF	NA	TRBJ1-1	TRBV19	NA
TGTGCCAGCAGCTTGGACAGGTTGACCTACGAGCAGTACTTC	CASSLDRLTYEQYF	TRBD1	TRBJ2-7	TRBV11-2	NA
TGTGCCAGCAGGCCAGGGTGGGACTATGGCTACACCTTC	CASRPGWDYGYTF	NA	TRBJ1-2	TRBV6-5	NA
TGTGCCAGCAGTCCACTAGCGGGGGCCTACGAGCAGTACTTC	CASSPLAGAYEQYF	TRBD2	TRBJ2-7	TRBV27	NA
TGTGCCAGCGGAGACACATTTAGCACAGATACGCAGTATTTT	CASGDTFSTDTQYF	NA	TRBJ2-3	TRBV11-1	NA
TGTGCCAGCAGTTTAATTGTGCTTTCCGAGCAGTACTTC	CASSLIVLSEQYF	NA	TRBJ2-7	TRBV12-3/TRBV12-4	NA
TGTGCCAGCAGCCCCAAGAGCGGGACAGGGGACGAAAAACTGTTTTTT	CASSPKSGTGDEKLFF	TRBD1	TRBJ1-4	TRBV4-2	NA
TGCGCCAGCAGCTTTGACAGTCTCGGATGGGAAAAACTGTTTTTT	CASSFDSLGWEKLFF	NA	TRBJ1-4	TRBV5-1	NA
TGTGCCAGCAGTGAAAACCGACAGGGGAAAGCTTTCTTT	CASSENRQGKAFF	TRBD1	TRBJ1-1	TRBV6-1	few
TGCGCCAGCAGTGATTTGGCGGGGGGGCCGGGGGAGCAGTACTTC	CASSDLAGGPGEQYF	TRBD2	TRBJ2-7	TRBV10-2	once
TGTGCCAGCACCCCCGGCGGGGCCAGCTCCTATAATTCACCCCTCCACTTT	CASTPGGASSYNSPLHF	NA	TRBJ1-6	TRBV25-1	once
TGTGCCAGCAGCCGTGTATACAGGGGAGACGAGGAGACCCAGTACTTC	CASSRVYRGDEETQYF	TRBD1	TRBJ2-5	TRBV4-2	once
TGCGCCAGCTATGTGGACGAGGCTATGTCCTACAATGAGCAGTTCTTC	CASYVDEAMSYNEQFF	NA	TRBJ2-1	TRBV5-1	NA
TGCGCCAGCAGCTCTAACCAGGCAGCAGGGACCCAGTACTTC	CASSSNQAAGTQYF	NA	TRBJ2-5	TRBV5-1	NA
TGTGCCAGCAGTTACTCGTCCAGCTCCTACGAGCAGTACTTC	CASSYSSSSYEQYF	NA	TRBJ2-7	TRBV6-5	NA
TGTGCCAGCAGCCCCTCTAGATCGGTTGGGGTTGAGCAGTTCTTC	CASSPSRSVGVEQFF	NA	TRBJ2-1	TRBV2	few
TGTGCCAGCAGTTCGTCGGGAGGGGAGACCCAGTACTTC	CASSSSGGETQYF	TRBD2	TRBJ2-5	TRBV2	NA
TGTGCCAGCAGCCAACCGACCGATTCCACCGGGGAGCTGTTTTTT	CASSQPTDSTGELFF	NA	TRBJ2-2	TRBV5-4	NA